These 2 T cell receptor beta chains were sequenced from one sample in a study of T cell changes during pregnancy in multiple sclerosis. Only in-frame clones appear in the TCRdb table, and some are missing; sequencing was by immunoSEQ multiplex PCR. Seen here are approximately 35,000 clones, approximately 91% observed once, and the top ten hold about 3%. The input for sequencing was CD4+ T cells from peripheral blood mononuclear cells, taken in the third trimester of pregnancy. The receptors derive from a female donor in good health, enrolled as a control in a pregnancy study.

The chain couples TRBV2 to TRBJ2-7, with 8 positions matching TRBD1. V was pared by 4 bases and J by 6 bases, with 8 bases of the junction left unmatched. This CDR3 spans 14 amino acids. CDR1 is SNHLY, CDR2 FYNNEI, per germline. The CDR3 bases are TGTGCCAGCAGTGTAGACAGGGGTTCGGTCGAGCAGTACTTC. This codes for CASSVDRGSVEQYF.

This clone showed up just a few times. This chain connects TRBV20-1 to TRBJ2-1, with D unclear. Germline V gives CDR1 DFQATT, CDR2 SNEGSKA (reference sequence). Between the trimmed V and J ends, which lost 5 bases and 6 bases, there was a span of 5 bases. This CDR3 has 10 residues. CDR3 nucleotide sequence: TGCAGTGCTCCCATCAATGAGCAGTTCTTC. Amino acid sequence: CSAPINEQFF.